The sequence of this T cell receptor beta chain was determined in a study of OX40 agonist ivuxolimab in advanced cancers. Background on the study: Head and neck, renal cell, melanoma or hepatocellular carcinoma were the cancers that dose-escalation patients had.

Measured with immunoSEQ multiplex PCR; TCRdb has only the in-frame clones, and not every one. The sample has 45,000 to 55,000 clones, about four fifths seen once; the top ten hold around 6.8%. CDR3 length equals 14 residues. The material sequenced was CD4+ or CD8+ T cells sorted from blood, taken in a trial of the OX40 agonist ivuxolimab. The receptor's source is an adult with an advanced solid tumor such as melanoma, head and neck, liver or kidney cancer. The chain couples TRBV21-1 to TRBJ1-1; the table's D call of TRBD1 was not tested on the DNA. TRBV21-1 is a listed pseudogene. CDR3 sequence (DNA): TGTGCCAGCAGCAAAGCATTCAGGGGAGCTGAAGCTTTCTTT. As protein: CASSKAFRGAEAFF.